This TCR beta chain came from a study of OX40 agonist ivuxolimab in advanced cancers. Cycle 7 day 1, cycle 4 day 1, and baseline were the timepoints at which blood was sampled. Assay: immunoSEQ multiplex PCR; the TCRdb copy retains only in-frame clones and omits some. The repertoire has 30,000 to 40,000 clones, roughly 91% of them found once; the top ten carry under 0.7%. The germline V and J ends were trimmed by 6 bases and 0 bases, with 9 bases remaining between them. Germline lookup yields CDR1 MNHNS and CDR2 SASEGT. The length of the CDR3 is 14 residues. The chain is built from TRBV6-1 and TRBJ1-5; no definite D call. Sequencing used CD4+ or CD8+ T cells sorted from blood, obtained in a trial of the OX40 agonist ivuxolimab. The receptor was isolated from an adult with an advanced solid tumor such as melanoma, head and neck, liver or kidney cancer. The CDR3 nucleotides are TGTGCCAGCAGCATTGAGTATAGCAATCAGCCCCAGCATTTT. It is translated as CASSIEYSNQPQHF.